This record looks at one TCR beta chain sequence and its context. Trimming pared 0 bases from V and 2 bases from J, leaving 7 bases between. This CDR3 contains 13 residues. Germline CDR1 is GTSNPN and CDR2 is SVGIG (reference sequence). The data are from a study of T cells in Graves' hyperthyroidism and ophthalmopathy. Ophthalmopathy cases met thresholds of Clinical Activity Score at least 3, NOSPECS grade at least 4 and duration under 3 months. Isolation of PBMCs was performed on 9.5 to 10 ml fresh peripheral blood. It was RNA transcripts that yielded the amplified TCR beta CDR3 regions. First-round RT-PCR of the TCR CDR3 relied on the HTBI primer set. One entry per CDR3 protein results from TCRdb running MiXCR on the multiplex PCR reads. The sample lists around 570,000 distinct CDR3 sequences; 20% were seen once.

The sequence came from a man in his forties with Graves' ophthalmopathy. Sequencing input: blood. The chain combines TRBV30 with TRBJ2-5, with D hard to call. The CDR3 loop is CAWSVRHQETQYF. The CDR3 coding sequence is TGTGCCTGGAGTGTACGCCATCAAGAGACCCAGTACTTC.